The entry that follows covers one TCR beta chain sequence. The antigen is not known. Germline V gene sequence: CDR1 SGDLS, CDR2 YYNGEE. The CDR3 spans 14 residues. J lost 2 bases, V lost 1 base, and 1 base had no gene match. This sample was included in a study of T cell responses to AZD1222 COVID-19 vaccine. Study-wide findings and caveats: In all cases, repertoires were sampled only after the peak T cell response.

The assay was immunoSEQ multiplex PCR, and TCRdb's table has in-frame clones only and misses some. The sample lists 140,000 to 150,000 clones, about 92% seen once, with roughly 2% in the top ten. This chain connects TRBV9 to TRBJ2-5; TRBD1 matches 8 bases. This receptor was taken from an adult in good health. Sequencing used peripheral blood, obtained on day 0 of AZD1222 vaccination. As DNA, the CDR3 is TGTGCCAGCAGCGTAAACAGGGGGCAAGAGACCCAGTACTTC. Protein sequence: CASSVNRGQETQYF.